The next 20 T cell receptor beta chains were all read from a single sample in a study of blood T cell repertoires in COVID-19. Sequencing used immunoSEQ multiplex PCR; TCRdb keeps in-frame clones, though not all of them. The sample consists of approximately 110,000 clones, about 85% of them appearing once. The sequenced sample was peripheral blood. The receptors originated from a human donor in a cohort sampled during active COVID-19.

The genes are TRBV7-3 and TRBJ2-2; unclear D gene. The germline V and J ends were trimmed by 2 bases and 6 bases, with 13 bases remaining between them. CDR3 length: 15 residues. The germline V gene encodes CDR1 SGHTA and CDR2 FQGTGA. This CDR3 is CASSLSSSGPGELFF. The CDR3 DNA reads TGTGCCAGCAGCTTATCCAGTTCAGGCCCCGGGGAGCTGTTTTTT.

The rearrangement uses TRBV10-3 and TRBJ2-2, with D hard to call. The V gene's germline CDR1 is ENHRY and CDR2 SYGVKD. The length of the CDR3 is 13 residues. The ends were cut back, 5 bases at V and 4 bases at J, with 8 bases in the middle. The CDR3 here is CAISPSSTGELFF. DNA for the CDR3: TGTGCCATCAGTCCGAGTAGCACCGGGGAGCTGTTTTTT.

The V and J genes are TRBV5-4 and TRBJ2-1; 9 bases agree with TRBD2. Germline assignment: CDR1 SGHNT and CDR2 YYREEE (reference sequence). The CDR3 has 16 amino acids. With 4 bases clipped from V and 0 bases from J, the junction kept 5 bases outside the gene matches. The CDR3 DNA reads as TGTGCCAGCAGCAAGGATAGCGGGAGCTCCTACAATGAGCAGTTCTTC. Amino acid sequence: CASSKDSGSSYNEQFF.

This chain links TRBV28 with TRBJ2-3, with 9 bases that match TRBD2. CDR1 and CDR2 (germline): MDHEN, SYDVKM. There are 15 residues in the CDR3. Trimming removed 3 bases from V and 7 bases from J; junction bases left unmatched: 8. The CDR3 region is CASSFAGGGANTQYF. The CDR3 DNA follows: TGTGCCAGCAGTTTCGCAGGCGGGGGGGCGAATACGCAGTATTTT.

This chain uses TRBV2 with TRBJ1-2; D is ambiguous. V was trimmed by 3 bases and J by 2 bases, leaving 7 bases between them. Germline CDR1 is SNHLY and CDR2 is FYNNEI. This CDR3 comprises 13 residues. The CDR3 DNA reads as TGTGCCAGCAGTGACCGAGCGAACTATGGCTACACCTTC. This translates into CASSDRANYGYTF. The whole variable domain, remainder taken from reference TRBV2 and TRBJ1-2, is EPEVTQTPSHQVTQMGQEVILRCVPISNHLYFYWYRQILGQKVEFLVSFYNNEISEKSEIFDDQFSVERPDGSNFTLKIRSTKLEDSAMYFCASSDRANYGYTFGSGTRLTVV.

The V call is TRBV7-6, the J call TRBJ1-2, with D maybe TRBD1 (6 bases). Per germline, CDR1 SGHVS and CDR2 FNYEAQ. Trimming stripped 5 bases from V and 4 bases from J, with 14 bases between. The CDR3 contains 14 residues. Here the CDR3 DNA reads TGTGCCAGCAGCAAAAGGACAGTGGGCTATGGCTACACCTTC. The encoded protein is CASSKRTVGYGYTF. The whole variable domain, filled in from reference TRBV7-6 and TRBJ1-2, reads GAGVSQSPRYKVTKRGQDVALRCDPISGHVSLYWYRQALGQGPEFLTYFNYEAQQDKSGLPNDRFSAERPEGSISTLTIQRTEQRDSAMYRCASSKRTVGYGYTFGSGTRLTVV.

V is TRBV28 and J is TRBJ2-7, with D possibly TRBD1 on 6 matching bases. V lost 6 bases and J lost 1, with 16 bases in between. The CDR3 is made up of 15 amino acids. Germline V CDR1 and CDR2: MDHEN, SYDVKM. The CDR3 is CASSSPGTLSYEQYF. The DNA of the CDR3 is TGTGCCAGCAGCTCACCCGGGACATTATCCTACGAGCAGTACTTC.

The chain carries TRBV24-1 and TRBJ1-5, with no clear D. The CDR3 length is 13 residues. Trimming removed 5 bases from V and 3 bases from J, with 7 bases in between. Germline lookup yields CDR1 KGHDR and CDR2 SFDVKD. The CDR3 DNA reads as TGTGCCACCAGTGTAGCAACCAATCAGCCCCAGCATTTT. It specifies CATSVATNQPQHF.

The chain couples TRBV4-1 to TRBJ1-5; D is uncertain. Trimming cost V 0 bases and J 0 bases, with 9 bases left between them. This CDR3 contains 16 residues. Germline assignment: CDR1 MGHRA and CDR2 YSYEKL. The CDR3 here is CASSQEGGGSNQPQHF. In DNA, the CDR3 is TGCGCCAGCAGCCAAGAGGGAGGAGGTAGCAATCAGCCCCAGCATTTT.

The chain is built from TRBV5-5 and TRBJ2-2, with no clear D. Germline-derived CDR1 and CDR2 are SGHKS and YYEKEE (reference sequence). V was clipped by 5 bases and J by 3 bases, with 14 bases between them. CDR3 size: 15 residues. CDR3 residues: CASSWAAHDTGELFF. Here the CDR3 DNA reads TGTGCCAGCAGTTGGGCCGCTCACGACACCGGGGAGCTGTTTTTT.

The V call is TRBV10-2, the J call TRBJ1-6; TRBD1 matches at 8 bases. Germline V gene data show CDR1 as WSHSY and CDR2 as SAAADI. With V trimmed by 2 bases and J by 5 bases, 5 bases remained unmatched. This CDR3 has 16 residues. This chain's CDR3 is CASSEQGARNNSPLHF. The CDR3 nucleotides read TGCGCCAGCAGTGAGCAGGGGGCCCGGAATAATTCACCCCTCCACTTT.

The chain combines TRBV7-3 with TRBJ2-7; 11 bases agree with TRBD2. This CDR3 region has 14 residues. Germline V gene sequence: CDR1 SGHTA, CDR2 FQGTGA. The V segment lost 6 bases and the J segment 2 bases; nucleotides outside the gene matches: 3. The DNA of the CDR3 is TGTGCCAGCAGTCTAGCGGGAGGTCCCTACGAGCAGTACTTC. It encodes CASSLAGGPYEQYF.

The chain joins TRBV18 to TRBJ1-3, with TRBD1 identical over 7 bases. This CDR3 is built from 17 residues. The germline CDR1 and CDR2 sequences are KGHSH and LQKENI. After removal of 3 bases from V and 0 bases from J, the junction contained 8 bases not matched to a gene. Here the CDR3 DNA reads TGTGCCAGCTCACCGATGACAGGGTCTGGCTCTGGAAACACCATATATTTT. Its translation is CASSPMTGSGSGNTIYF.

This chain joins TRBV28 and TRBJ1-2; D not resolved. This CDR3 is 13 amino acids long. Looked up from germline, CDR1 is MDHEN and CDR2 is SYDVKM. Trimming stripped 3 bases from V and 4 bases from J, with 9 bases between. In nucleotides, the CDR3 is TGTGCCAGCAGTTTTGGCCGATCCTATGGCTACACCTTC. Amino acid sequence: CASSFGRSYGYTF.

The genes are TRBV7-6 and TRBJ2-3; 11 bases align to TRBD2. The ends lost 3 bases at V and 8 bases at J; junction bases unmatched: 16. CDR1 and CDR2 (germline): SGHVS, FNYEAQ. The CDR3 contains 18 residues. The CDR3 bases are TGTGCCAGCAGCTTCAATTTTGCGACTAGCGGGGAGAGGGGTACGCAGTATTTT. Translated: CASSFNFATSGERGTQYF.

J is TRBJ2-7 and V is TRBV6-2 or TRBV6-3; D may be TRBD2 (6 bases). Trimming removed 2 bases at V and 2 bases at J, with 10 bases between. The CDR3 loop spans 14 amino acids. Germline CDR1 reads MNHEY; CDR2 reads SVGEGT. The CDR3 is CASSYRREAYEQYF. The CDR3 coding sequence is TGTGCCAGCAGTTACAGGCGGGAAGCCTACGAGCAGTACTTC.

This chain links TRBV7-9 with TRBJ1-6, with 9 bases matching TRBD1. V was pared by 6 bases and J by 7 bases, with 4 bases of the junction left unmatched. The CDR3 loop spans 14 amino acids. Germline V gene data show CDR1 as SEHNR and CDR2 as FQNEAQ (reference sequence). The chain's CDR3 is CASRLDRGNSPLHF. CDR3 nucleotide sequence: TGTGCCAGCAGGTTGGACAGGGGAAATTCACCCCTCCACTTT.

The genes are TRBV7-9 and TRBJ2-3; 9 bases match TRBD2. Germline-derived CDR1 and CDR2 are SEHNR and FQNEAQ (reference sequence). Losses at the gene ends were 0 bases for V and 5 bases for J; bases not matched to a gene: 6. The CDR3 contains 16 residues. This CDR3 reads CASSLASGRLGDTQYF. Written as DNA, the CDR3 is TGTGCCAGCAGCTTAGCGAGCGGGAGGTTAGGAGATACGCAGTATTTT.

The chain has TRBV4-1 and TRBJ2-7, with 10 bases aligning to TRBD1. The CDR3 covers 16 residues. Losses at the gene ends were 1 base for V and 0 bases for J; bases not matched to a gene: 3. Germline assignment: CDR1 MGHRA and CDR2 YSYEKL. DNA for the CDR3: TGCGCCAGCAGCCAAGGGACAGGGGGACTCTCCTACGAGCAGTACTTC. Its translation is CASSQGTGGLSYEQYF.

This clone occurred many times. The rearrangement joins TRBV11-1 to TRBJ1-1; D is unclear. Trimming pared 3 bases from V and 10 bases from J, leaving 15 bases between. The CDR3 has 13 amino acids. Germline assignment: CDR1 SGHAT and CDR2 FQDESV (reference sequence). The CDR3 loop reads CASSFLNGARAFF. CDR3 in DNA: TGTGCCAGCAGCTTTCTCAACGGCGCTAGAGCTTTCTTT.